This T cell receptor beta chain was sequenced in a study of blood T cells in healthy people across ages. Alongside a J-beta primer mix, a sample-barcoded 5' primer served in a second PCR lasting roughly 7 to 12 cycles. TCRdb independently ran MiXCR on the 5' RACE reads; one entry per CDR3 protein. The table includes around 800,000 distinct CDR3 sequences, 40% to 65% detected once. The V gene's germline CDR1 is LGHDT and CDR2 YNNKEL (reference sequence). V was trimmed by 4 bases and J by 3 bases, leaving 17 bases between them. The CDR3 is 16 amino acids. The sample comprised blood. The chain joins TRBV3-1 to TRBJ2-3; weak D call: TRBD1 (5 bases). The clonotype comes from an elderly man in good health. CDR3 bases: TGTGCCAGCAGCCCGGACACGACAATTGGGACAGATACGCAGTATTTT. Amino acids: CASSPDTTIGTDTQYF.